The entry below gives a single TCR beta chain sequence along with its context. Its antigen remains unidentified. The data were taken from a study of regulatory T cells. Overall study results and limits: In CD3G-deficient patients, conventional CD4+ T cells were enriched for hydrophobic CDR3 residues at positions 6 and 7.

The PCR used 52 TRBV and 13 TRBJ primers. Assay: immunoSEQ multiplex PCR; the TCRdb copy retains only in-frame clones and omits some. The table has approximately 37,000 clones, around 89% seen once. Germline assignment: CDR1 MNHNS and CDR2 SASEGT. Losses at the gene ends were 3 bases for V and 9 bases for J; bases not matched to a gene: 3. The CDR3 runs to 12 residues. The sequence was obtained from a young adult with CD3G deficiency. Sequencing input: conventional CD4+ T cells sorted from blood. The J gene is TRBJ1-1, the V gene TRBV6-1; 8 positions agree with TRBD1. In DNA, the CDR3 is TGTGCCAGCAGTGATCGGACAGGGAAAGCTTTCTTT. This sequence encodes CASSDRTGKAFF.